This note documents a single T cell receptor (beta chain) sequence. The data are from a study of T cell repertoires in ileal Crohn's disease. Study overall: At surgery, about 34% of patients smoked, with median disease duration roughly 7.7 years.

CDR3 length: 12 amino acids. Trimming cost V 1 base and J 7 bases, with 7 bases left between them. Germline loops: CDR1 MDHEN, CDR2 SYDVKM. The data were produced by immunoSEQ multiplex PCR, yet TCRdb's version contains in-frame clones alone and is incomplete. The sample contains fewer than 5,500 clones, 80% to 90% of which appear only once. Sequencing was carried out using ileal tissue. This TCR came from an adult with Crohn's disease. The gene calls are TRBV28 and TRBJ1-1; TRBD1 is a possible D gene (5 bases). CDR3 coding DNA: TGTGCCAGCAGTTTATTGGGGGGTGAAGCTTTCTTT. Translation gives CASSLLGGEAFF.